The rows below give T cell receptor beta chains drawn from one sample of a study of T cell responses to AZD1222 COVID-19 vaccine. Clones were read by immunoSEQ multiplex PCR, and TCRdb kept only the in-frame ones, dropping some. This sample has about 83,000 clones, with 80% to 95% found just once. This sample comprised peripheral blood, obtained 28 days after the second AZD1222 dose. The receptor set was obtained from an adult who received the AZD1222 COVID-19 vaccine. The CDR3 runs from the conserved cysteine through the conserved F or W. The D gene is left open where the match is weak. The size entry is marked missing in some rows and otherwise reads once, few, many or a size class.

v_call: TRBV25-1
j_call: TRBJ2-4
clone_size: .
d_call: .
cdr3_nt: TGTGCCAGCAGTGGAGTAGGGGCCAAAAACATTCAGTACTTC
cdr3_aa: CASSGVGAKNIQYF

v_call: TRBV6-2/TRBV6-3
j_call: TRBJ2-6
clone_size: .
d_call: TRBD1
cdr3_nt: TGTGCCAGCAACCCGGACAGGGGGTTTTTTTCCGGGGCCAACGTCCTGACTTTC
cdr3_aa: CASNPDRGFFSGANVLTF

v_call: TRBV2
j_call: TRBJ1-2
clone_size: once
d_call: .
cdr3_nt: TGTGCCAGCAGCAATGGACAGAACTATGGCTACACCTTC
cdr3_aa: CASSNGQNYGYTF

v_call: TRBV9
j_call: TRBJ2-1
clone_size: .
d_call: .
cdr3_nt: TGTGCCAGCAGCGCGGACAGCTACAATGAGCAGTTCTTC
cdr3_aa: CASSADSYNEQFF

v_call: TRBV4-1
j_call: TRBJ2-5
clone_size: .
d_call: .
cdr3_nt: TGCGCCAGCAGCCAAGAGACTCTGAGCCGATACCAAGAGACCCAGTACTTC
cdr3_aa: CASSQETLSRYQETQYF

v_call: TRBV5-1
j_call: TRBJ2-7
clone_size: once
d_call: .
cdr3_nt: TGCGCCAGCAAATCGCAGTTAACCGCCTACGAGCAGTACTTC
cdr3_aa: CASKSQLTAYEQYF

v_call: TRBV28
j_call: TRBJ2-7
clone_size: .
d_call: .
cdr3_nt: TGTGCCAGCAGTCACCCTCCCTACGAGCAGTACTTC
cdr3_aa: CASSHPPYEQYF

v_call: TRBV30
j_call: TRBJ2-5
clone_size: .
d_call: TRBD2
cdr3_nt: TGTGCCTGGAGTGGGGGGAGCGGGACTAGAGGGGCAGAGACCCAGTACTTC
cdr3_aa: CAWSGGSGTRGAETQYF

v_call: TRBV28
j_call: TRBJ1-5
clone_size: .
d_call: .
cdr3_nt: TGTGCCAGCAGTTTTCTAGGGAATCAGCCCCAGCATTTT
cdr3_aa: CASSFLGNQPQHF

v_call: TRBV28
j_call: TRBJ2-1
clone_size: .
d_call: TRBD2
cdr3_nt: TGTGCCAGCAGTTTCCCTCTAGCGGGACGGCTCTTCTCCTACAATGAGCAGTTCTTC
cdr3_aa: CASSFPLAGRLFSYNEQFF